The 27 T cell receptor beta chains presented below share a single source sample, sequenced in a study of blood T cell repertoires in COVID-19. Here immunoSEQ multiplex PCR was the method, and the copy in TCRdb shows in-frame clones only, minus some. The top ten hold approximately 15% of the sample, which has about 150,000 clones, roughly nine tenths seen once. Sequencing was carried out using peripheral blood. Source of these receptors: a woman between 35 and 50 years old with acute or convalescent COVID-19.

The V call is TRBV11-2, the J call TRBJ1-1; no definite D call. The CDR3 runs 12 residues. V lost 2 bases and J 5 bases, leaving 6 bases between the germline ends. Germline V gene sequence: CDR1 SGHAT, CDR2 FQNNGV. The CDR3 nucleotides read TGTGCCAGCAGCTTATTCAGTACTGAAGCTTTCTTT. Amino acids: CASSLFSTEAFF.

The V gene is TRBV11-3, the J gene TRBJ1-1; D remains unclear. The CDR3 runs 12 residues. Between the trimmed V and J ends, which lost 7 bases and 1 base, there was a span of 7 bases. Germline CDR1 and CDR2: SGHNT and YENEEA. DNA of the CDR3: TGTGCCAGCACCATCGGGAACACTGAAGCTTTCTTT. Its protein is CASTIGNTEAFF.

The chain combines TRBV5-1 with TRBJ2-1; 7 bases align to TRBD1. With 6 bases clipped from V and 6 bases from J, the junction kept 0 bases outside the gene matches. CDR3 length equals 11 residues. CDR1 SGHRS and CDR2 YFSETQ come from the germline V gene. Here the CDR3 reads CASTGGNEQFF. The CDR3 DNA reads TGCGCCAGCACAGGGGGCAATGAGCAGTTCTTC.

The rearrangement uses TRBV11-2 and TRBJ2-1; D is unresolved. CDR3 length: 11 amino acids. The germline CDR1 and CDR2 sequences are SGHAT and FQNNGV. V lost 5 bases, J lost 4 bases, and 3 bases lay in between. CDR3 sequence: CASSPYNEQFF. The CDR3 DNA follows: TGTGCCAGCAGCCCTTACAATGAGCAGTTCTTC.

V is TRBV19 and J is TRBJ2-2; 7 positions agree with TRBD1. J was trimmed by 4 bases and V by 9 bases; bases with no gene match: 11. This CDR3 contains 15 residues. In germline, CDR1 is LNHDA, CDR2 SQIVND (reference sequence). The CDR3 reads CASTPGQSPTGELFF. DNA for the CDR3: TGTGCCAGCACACCGGGACAGTCACCCACCGGGGAGCTGTTTTTT.

The chain joins TRBV9 to TRBJ2-7, with 8 positions matching TRBD1. Germline V CDR1 and CDR2: SGDLS, YYNGEE. This CDR3 has 13 residues. J was trimmed by 5 bases and V by 3 bases; bases with no gene match: 4. The CDR3 loop reads CASSARGQNEQYF. In DNA form, the CDR3 reads TGTGCCAGCAGCGCCAGGGGGCAGAACGAGCAGTACTTC. The complete variable domain, with remaining parts taken from reference TRBV9 and TRBJ2-7, reads DSGVTQTPKHLITATGQRVTLRCSPRSGDLSVYWYQQSLDQGLQFLIQYYNGEERAKGNILERFSAQQFPDLHSELNLSSLELGDSALYFCASSARGQNEQYFGPGTRLTVT.

This clone was counted once. The chain carries TRBV7-3 and TRBJ2-1; 10 nucleotides align to TRBD2. Germline CDR1 SGHTA, CDR2 FQGTGA. V trimming: 5 bases; J trimming: 10 bases; junction bases outside the gene matches: 14. The CDR3 length is 16 residues. CDR3 coding DNA: TGTGCCAGCAGCCCTAATCGGCTAGCGGGGGTAGAGGAGCAGTTCTTC. This gives the protein CASSPNRLAGVEEQFF.

V gene TRBV4-2 combines with J gene TRBJ2-7, with TRBD2 matching over 7 bases. CDR1 and CDR2 from the germline V gene are LGHNA and YNFKEQ. The CDR3 spans 15 residues. Trimming removed 1 base from V and 6 bases from J; junction bases left unmatched: 9. This CDR3 reads CASSQAASGLLEQYF. The CDR3 coding sequence is TGTGCCAGCAGCCAAGCCGCTAGCGGCCTCCTCGAGCAGTACTTC.

The chain joins TRBV27 to TRBJ1-2; 8 bases agree with TRBD1. CDR1 and CDR2 from the germline V gene are MNHEY and SMNVEV (reference sequence). The CDR3 runs to 12 residues. Trimming cost V 6 bases and J 5 bases; bases outside gene matches: 2. CDR3 in amino acids: CASSGTGYGYTF. The DNA for the CDR3 is TGTGCCAGCAGCGGGACAGGATATGGCTACACCTTC.

J is TRBJ2-7 and V is TRBV28; D is undetermined. CDR1 MDHEN and CDR2 SYDVKM come from the germline V gene. V lost 6 bases to trimming and J lost 2 bases, with 11 bases between them. The CDR3 length is 13 residues. CDR3 DNA sequence: TGTGCCAGCAGCCCTGTTGTCCCCTACGAGCAGTACTTC. Its protein is CASSPVVPYEQYF.

The chain has TRBV5-6 and TRBJ1-3; 9 bases map to TRBD1. There are 14 residues in the CDR3. V lost 3 bases and J lost 5; bases outside the gene matches: 3. Germline values: CDR1 SGHDT, CDR2 YYEEEE. CDR3 residues: CASSYRGLRNTIYF. The CDR3 coding sequence is TGTGCCAGCAGCTACAGGGGGCTGAGAAACACCATATATTTT.

This rearrangement joins TRBV30 to TRBJ2-7, with D possibly TRBD2 on 6 matching bases. V lost 1 base and J 0 bases, leaving 22 bases between the germline ends. This CDR3 contains 18 residues. Germline V lookup: CDR1 GTSNPN, CDR2 SVGIG (reference sequence). The CDR3 region has the DNA TGTGCCTGGAGTGCAGGGACTCCCTCCCTTCGAAGCTCCTACGAGCAGTACTTC. Translating it yields CAWSAGTPSLRSSYEQYF.

This clone was recorded once. J is TRBJ2-7 and V is TRBV7-9; 7 bases agree with TRBD2. The V and J ends lost 5 bases and 2 bases, in that order; junction bases with no gene match: 6. Germline lookup yields CDR1 SEHNR and CDR2 FQNEAQ (reference sequence). This CDR3 has 14 residues. The CDR3 loop reads CASSPGGGPYEQYF. The CDR3 coding sequence is TGTGCCAGCAGCCCGGGGGGAGGGCCCTACGAGCAGTACTTC.

The chain employs TRBV6-1 and TRBJ2-3; D call uncertain. Germline values: CDR1 MNHNS, CDR2 SASEGT. The CDR3 totals 13 residues. V dropped 2 bases and J dropped 4 bases, with 7 bases sitting between them. The CDR3 sequence: CASSEPFPDTQYF. In DNA form, the CDR3 reads TGTGCCAGCAGTGAACCATTCCCAGATACGCAGTATTTT.

This chain links TRBV5-5 with TRBJ1-1, with D tentatively TRBD1 (6 bases). This CDR3 spans 17 amino acids. Germline assignment: CDR1 SGHKS and CDR2 YYEKEE (reference sequence). Trimming shortened V by 0 bases and J by 0 bases, and 15 bases separated the two germline ends. The CDR3: CASSLADRVVMNTEAFF. Here the CDR3 DNA reads TGTGCCAGCAGCTTGGCGGACAGAGTGGTTATGAACACTGAAGCTTTCTTT. The full variable domain, in which reference TRBV5-5 and TRBJ1-1 provide the parts outside the CDR3, is DAGVTQSPTHLIKTRGQQVTLRCSPISGHKSVSWYQQVLGQGPQFIFQYYEKEERGRGNFPDRFSARQFPNYSSELNVNALLLGDSALYLCASSLADRVVMNTEAFFGQGTRLTVV.

This chain links TRBV6-5 with TRBJ2-4; D is unclear. This CDR3 has 14 residues. The V gene lost 8 bases and the J gene lost 1 base, with 12 bases spanning the gap. Looked up from germline, CDR1 is MNHEY and CDR2 is SVGAGI. Written as DNA, the CDR3 is TGTGCCAGCGCTGAAAGTCGGGCCAAAAACATTCAGTACTTC. It specifies CASAESRAKNIQYF.

The CDR3 sequence is CSTVGGSGNTIYF. CDR3 nucleotides: TGCAGCACCGTCGGAGGATCTGGAAACACCATATATTTT. The chain joins TRBV29-1 to TRBJ1-3; D unresolved. The CDR3 is 13 residues long. Trimming stripped 8 bases from V and 1 base from J, with 12 bases between. Germline V gene data show CDR1 as SQVTM and CDR2 as ANQGSEA.

The chain joins TRBV2 to TRBJ2-2, with D unclear. The V gene's germline CDR1 is SNHLY and CDR2 FYNNEI. V lost 5 bases and J lost 3, with 10 bases in between. The CDR3 is 14 residues long. CDR3 region: CASSYSLDTGELFF. In DNA, the CDR3 is TGTGCCAGCAGTTACTCTCTCGACACCGGGGAGCTGTTTTTT.

The table lists this clone with a count of one. This rearrangement joins TRBV7-2 to TRBJ1-2; TRBD1 agrees at 10 bases. CDR3 length: 18 amino acids. The trim removed 4 bases at V and 8 bases at J, leaving 19 bases unmatched. Germline assignment: CDR1 SGHTA and CDR2 FQGNSA. The CDR3 DNA reads as TGTGCCAGCAGCTATCTCCCCCCGGCACGACAGGGGGCTTGGGGCTACACCTTC. Protein sequence: CASSYLPPARQGAWGYTF. The complete variable domain, with remaining parts taken from reference TRBV7-2 and TRBJ1-2, reads GAGVSQSPSNKVTEKGKDVELRCDPISGHTALYWYRQSLGQGLEFLIYFQGNSAPDKSGLPSDRFSAERTGGSVSTLTIQRTQQEDSAVYLCASSYLPPARQGAWGYTFGSGTRLTVV.

This clone has more than one count but fewer than ten. V and J are TRBV5-1 and TRBJ1-1; the D gene is possibly TRBD1 (6 bases). The germline CDR1 and CDR2 sequences are SGHRS and YFSETQ. The V end was cut by 4 bases, the J end by 6 bases, with 19 bases between. The CDR3 runs 15 residues. CDR3: CASSPPGHNQAEAFF. CDR3 bases: TGCGCCAGCAGCCCTCCGGGACACAATCAGGCTGAAGCTTTCTTT.

This chain joins TRBV6-5 and TRBJ2-4; D call uncertain. The CDR3 runs to 15 residues. Germline V gene sequence: CDR1 MNHEY, CDR2 SVGAGI. Trimming took off 0 bases at V and 4 bases at J, with 10 bases between the two ends. The DNA of the CDR3 is TGTGCCAGCAGTTACTCGTTCGGTCCAAAAAACATTCAGTACTTC. Its translation is CASSYSFGPKNIQYF.

This chain uses TRBV12-5 with TRBJ2-3; TRBD1 matches at 7 bases. The CDR3 has 14 residues. The V gene end was trimmed by 1 base and the J gene end by 4 bases; junction bases not matched to a gene: 2. From germline, CDR1 is LGHNT and CDR2 FRNRAP. CDR3 sequence (DNA): TGTGCTAGTGGTTTGGGGCAGGGGGCAGATACGCAGTATTTT. It translates to CASGLGQGADTQYF.

The V and J genes are TRBV7-9 and TRBJ2-7, with 8 bases lining up with TRBD2. V lost 3 bases to trimming and J lost 3 bases; unmatched junction nucleotides: 4. The CDR3 covers 14 residues. CDR1 is SEHNR and CDR2 is FQNEAQ in the germline V gene (reference sequence). The CDR3 loop is CASSFMGLGYEQYF. The CDR3, as DNA: TGTGCCAGCAGCTTTATGGGACTAGGCTACGAGCAGTACTTC.

This clone was detected once. The rearrangement links TRBV7-3 to TRBJ2-7, with TRBD2 matching 16 bases. Germline assignment: CDR1 SGHTA and CDR2 FQGTGA. The CDR3 is 23 amino acids. The V segment lost 1 base and the J segment 0 bases; nucleotides outside the gene matches: 18. The CDR3 loop is CASSLKSVPGLAGGPLSSYEQYF. The CDR3 nucleotides are TGTGCCAGCAGCTTAAAGTCTGTCCCGGGACTAGCGGGAGGGCCCCTAAGCTCCTACGAGCAGTACTTC.

The V call is TRBV15, the J call TRBJ2-7, with D maybe TRBD1 (6 bases). The CDR3 spans 15 residues. In germline, CDR1 is LNHNV, CDR2 YYDKDF (reference sequence). The V and J ends lost 8 bases and 7 bases respectively, with 24 bases between them. The CDR3 protein is CATSVSGVVSQEQYF. The CDR3 DNA is TGTGCCACCTCTGTGTCAGGGGTAGTCTCGCAGGAGCAGTACTTC.

CDR3 bases: TGTGCCAGCAGTGATCAAAGGGACAGGTTCAGCAATCAGCCCCAGCATTTT. This encodes CASSDQRDRFSNQPQHF. The chain recombines TRBV6-4 with TRBJ1-5; 8 bases fit TRBD1. The germline CDR1 and CDR2 sequences are MRHNA and SNTAGT. The CDR3 runs 17 residues. V lost 3 bases to trimming and J lost 1 base; unmatched junction nucleotides: 8.

This clone was seen a single time. This chain links TRBV28 with TRBJ1-2; TRBD1 might be the D (6 bases). The V end lost 5 bases, the J end lost 3 bases, and 10 bases lay between the germline ends. This CDR3 spans 13 amino acids. Germline CDR1 reads MDHEN; CDR2 reads SYDVKM. CDR3 region: CASSVNRDYGYTF. CDR3 bases: TGTGCCAGCAGTGTTAACAGGGACTATGGCTACACCTTC.